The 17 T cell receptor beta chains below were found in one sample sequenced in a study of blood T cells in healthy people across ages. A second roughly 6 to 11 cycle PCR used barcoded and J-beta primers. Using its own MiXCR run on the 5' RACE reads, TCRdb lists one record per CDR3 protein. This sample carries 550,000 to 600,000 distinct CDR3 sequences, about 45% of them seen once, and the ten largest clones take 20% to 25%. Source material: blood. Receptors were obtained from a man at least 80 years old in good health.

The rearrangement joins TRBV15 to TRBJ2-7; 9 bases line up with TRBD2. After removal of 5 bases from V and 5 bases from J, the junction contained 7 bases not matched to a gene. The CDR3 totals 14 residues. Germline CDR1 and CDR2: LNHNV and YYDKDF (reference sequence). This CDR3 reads CATSLAGSIHEQYF. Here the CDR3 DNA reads TGTGCCACCAGCCTAGCGGGATCAATCCACGAGCAGTACTTC.

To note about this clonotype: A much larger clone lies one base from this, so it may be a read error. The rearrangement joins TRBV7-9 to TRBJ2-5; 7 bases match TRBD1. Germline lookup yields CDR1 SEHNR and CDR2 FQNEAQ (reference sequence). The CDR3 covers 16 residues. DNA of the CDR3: TGTGCCAGCAGCTTACCTACAGGGGCCTGGGGAGAGACCCGGTACTTC. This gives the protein CASSLPTGAWGETRYF.

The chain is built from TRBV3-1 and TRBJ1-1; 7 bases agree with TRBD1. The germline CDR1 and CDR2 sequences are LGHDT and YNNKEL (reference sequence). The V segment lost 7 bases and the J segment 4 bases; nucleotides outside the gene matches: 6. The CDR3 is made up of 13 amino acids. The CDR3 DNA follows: TGTGCCAGCAATCAGGGGGGGAGCACTGAAGCTTTCTTT. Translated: CASNQGGSTEAFF.

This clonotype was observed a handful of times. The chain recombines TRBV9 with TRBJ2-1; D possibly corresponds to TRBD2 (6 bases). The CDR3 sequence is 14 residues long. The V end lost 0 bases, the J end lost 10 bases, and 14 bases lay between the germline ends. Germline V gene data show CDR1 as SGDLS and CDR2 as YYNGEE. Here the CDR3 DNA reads TGTGCCAGCAGCGTAGCTCAGCGGGTTGAAGAGCAGTTCTTC. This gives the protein CASSVAQRVEEQFF.

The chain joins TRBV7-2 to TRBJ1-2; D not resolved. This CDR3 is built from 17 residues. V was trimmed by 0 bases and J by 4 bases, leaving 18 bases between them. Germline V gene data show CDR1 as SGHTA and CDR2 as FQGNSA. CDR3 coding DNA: TGTGCCAGCAGCTTAGCCCCGCCGGGCGCCCCCTTCTATGGCTACACCTTC. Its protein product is CASSLAPPGAPFYGYTF. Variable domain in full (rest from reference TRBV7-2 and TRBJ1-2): GAGVSQSPSNKVTEKGKDVELRCDPISGHTALYWYRQSLGQGLEFLIYFQGNSAPDKSGLPSDRFSAERTGGSVSTLTIQRTQQEDSAVYLCASSLAPPGAPFYGYTFGSGTRLTVV.

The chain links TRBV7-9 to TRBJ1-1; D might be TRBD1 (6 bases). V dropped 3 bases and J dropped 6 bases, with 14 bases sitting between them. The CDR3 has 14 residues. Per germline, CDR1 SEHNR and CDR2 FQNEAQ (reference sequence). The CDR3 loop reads CASSFRQAPAEAFF. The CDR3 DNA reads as TGTGCCAGCAGCTTCCGACAGGCACCGGCTGAAGCTTTCTTT.

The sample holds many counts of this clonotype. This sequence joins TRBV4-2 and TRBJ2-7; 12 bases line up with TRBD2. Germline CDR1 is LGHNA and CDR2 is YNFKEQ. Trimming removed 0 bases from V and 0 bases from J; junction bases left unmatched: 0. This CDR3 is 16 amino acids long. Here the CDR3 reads CASSQELAGGSYEQYF. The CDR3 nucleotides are TGTGCCAGCAGCCAAGAACTAGCGGGAGGCTCCTACGAGCAGTACTTC.

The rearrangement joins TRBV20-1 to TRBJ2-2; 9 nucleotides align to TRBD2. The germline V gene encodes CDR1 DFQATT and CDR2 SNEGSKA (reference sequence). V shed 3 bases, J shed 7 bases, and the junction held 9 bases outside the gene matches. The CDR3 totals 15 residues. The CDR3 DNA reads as TGCAGTGCTAGGACCGCCTCAGCGGGAGGCGGGGAGCTGTTTTTT. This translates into CSARTASAGGGELFF.

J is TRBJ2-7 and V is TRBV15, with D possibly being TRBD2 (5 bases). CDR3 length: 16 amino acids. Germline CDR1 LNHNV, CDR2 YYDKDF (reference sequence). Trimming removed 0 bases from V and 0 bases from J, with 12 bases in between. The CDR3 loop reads CATSRDSTGSSYEQYF. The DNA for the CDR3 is TGTGCCACCAGCAGAGATAGTACGGGGAGCTCCTACGAGCAGTACTTC.

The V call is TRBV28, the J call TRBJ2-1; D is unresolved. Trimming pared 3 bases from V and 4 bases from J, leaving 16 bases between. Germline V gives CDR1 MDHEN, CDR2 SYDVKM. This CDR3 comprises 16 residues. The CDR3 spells CASSFLSGLRYNEQFF. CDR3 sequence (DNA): TGTGCCAGCAGTTTCCTGTCTGGTTTGAGGTACAATGAGCAGTTCTTC.

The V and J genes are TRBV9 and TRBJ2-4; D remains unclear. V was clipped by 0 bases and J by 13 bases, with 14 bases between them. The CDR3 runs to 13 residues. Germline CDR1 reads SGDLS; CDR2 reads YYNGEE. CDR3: CASSVAPWKEQYF. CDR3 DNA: TGTGCCAGCAGCGTAGCCCCCTGGAAGGAGCAGTACTTC.

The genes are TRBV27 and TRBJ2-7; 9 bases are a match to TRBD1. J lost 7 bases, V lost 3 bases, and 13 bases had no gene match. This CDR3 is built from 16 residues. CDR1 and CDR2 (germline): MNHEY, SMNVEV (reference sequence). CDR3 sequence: CASSFTDRGYYNEQYF. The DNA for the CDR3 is TGTGCCAGCAGTTTTACGGACAGGGGTTACTACAATGAGCAGTACTTC.

The DNA for the CDR3 is TGCAGCGTTTCCCCGGGCGCTGATCGGGAAGCTTTCTTT. Protein product: CSVSPGADREAFF. The genes are TRBV29-1 and TRBJ1-1, with D unclear. Germline V gene sequence: CDR1 SQVTM, CDR2 ANQGSEA. Trimming shortened V by 5 bases and J by 8 bases, and 18 bases separated the two germline ends. The CDR3 totals 13 residues.

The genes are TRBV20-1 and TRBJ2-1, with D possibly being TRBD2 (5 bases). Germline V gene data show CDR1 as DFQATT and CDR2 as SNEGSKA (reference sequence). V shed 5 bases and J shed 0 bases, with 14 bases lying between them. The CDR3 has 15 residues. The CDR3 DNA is TGCAGTGCTCCCGTAGCGCGTCTCTCCTACAATGAGCAGTTCTTC. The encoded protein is CSAPVARLSYNEQFF.

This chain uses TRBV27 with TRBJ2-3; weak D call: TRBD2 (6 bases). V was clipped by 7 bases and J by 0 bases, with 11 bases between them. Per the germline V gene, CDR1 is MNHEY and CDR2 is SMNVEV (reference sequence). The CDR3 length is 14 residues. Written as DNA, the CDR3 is TGTGCCAGCAATCGGGGACTTAGCACAGATACGCAGTATTTT. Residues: CASNRGLSTDTQYF.

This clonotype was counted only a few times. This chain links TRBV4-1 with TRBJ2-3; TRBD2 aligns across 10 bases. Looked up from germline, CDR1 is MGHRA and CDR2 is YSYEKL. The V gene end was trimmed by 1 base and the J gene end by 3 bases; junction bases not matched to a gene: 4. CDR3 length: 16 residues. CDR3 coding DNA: TGCGCCAGCAGCCAAGGACTAGCGGGCTATACAGATACGCAGTATTTT. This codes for CASSQGLAGYTDTQYF.

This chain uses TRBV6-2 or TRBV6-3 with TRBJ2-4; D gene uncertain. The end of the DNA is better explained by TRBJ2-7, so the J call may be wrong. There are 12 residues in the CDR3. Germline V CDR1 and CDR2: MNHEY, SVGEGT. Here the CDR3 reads CASSYSKSEQYF. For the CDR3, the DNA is TGTGCCAGCAGTTACTCGAAGAGCGAGCAGTACTTC.